This T cell receptor beta chain was retrieved from a study of vaccination effects on CD4 cells after COVID-19. With regard to this clone: Its antigen is undetermined.

Isolating CD4+ T cells followed approximately 9 days of culture. Every participant took two doses of the BNT162b2 or mRNA-1273 vaccine. The vaccine recipients had no prior SARS-CoV-2 infection, with negative nucleocapsid antibodies. Assay: immunoSEQ multiplex PCR; the TCRdb copy retains only in-frame clones and omits some. The sample consists of about 73,000 clones, 73% of them appearing once. This TCR was recovered from a human donor who received a COVID-19 vaccine. The sample here was CD4+ T cells from PBMCs cultured without peptide, taken after COVID-19 vaccination.

CDR3 coding DNA: TGTGCCAGCAGCTTAGAGGTGGCAGATACGCAGTATTTT. Its translation is CASSLEVADTQYF. The V and J genes are TRBV7-9 and TRBJ2-3, with D unclear. This CDR3 comprises 13 residues. Germline CDR1 is SEHNR and CDR2 is FQNEAQ (reference sequence). The ends were cut back, 1 base at V and 4 bases at J, with 6 bases in the middle.